Listed below are T cell receptor beta chains from one sample, sequenced in a study of identical twins. MiXCR, applied by TCRdb to the 5' RACE reads, yields one record per CDR3 protein. The table includes under 300,000 distinct CDR3 sequences, 12% detected once. The same data also contributed to another study, on yellow fever vaccine responses in identical twins.

The source material was memory (CD45RO+) T cells sorted from blood. The receptor set was obtained from a woman aged 18-35 years in good health. Both conserved end residues are part of each CDR3. A D gene is named only where the DNA matches it firmly. Not all rows give a size; the values are once, few, many and, for expanded clones, a class.

v_gene,d_gene,abundance,j_gene,len,CDR3aa,CDR3nt
TRBV7-2,TRBD2,many,TRBJ2-2,15,CASSVAGGSTGELFF,TGTGCCAGTTCGGTAGCGGGAGGATCTACCGGGGAGCTGTTTTTT
TRBV20-1,-,-,TRBJ2-7,14,CSLKPHRFGYEQYF,TGCAGCCTGAAGCCCCACCGGTTTGGGTACGAGCAGTACTTC
TRBV7-9,TRBD1,-,TRBJ2-7,16,CASSFSGTGATYEQYF,TGTGCCAGCAGCTTCTCCGGGACAGGGGCTACCTACGAGCAGTACTTC
TRBV7-2,-,-,TRBJ2-3,15,CASSLGFLPTDTQYF,TGTGCCAGCAGCTTAGGATTTCTTCCCACAGATACGCAGTATTTT
TRBV7-2,-,-,TRBJ2-7,15,CASSQTGTMTYEQYF,TGTGCCAGCAGCCAAACCGGGACCATGACCTACGAGCAGTACTTC
TRBV4-1,-,many,TRBJ2-7,16,CASSQDNSPSVYEQYF,TGCGCCAGCAGCCAAGATAACTCCCCTAGCGTCTACGAGCAGTACTTC
TRBV3-1,TRBD1,few,TRBJ1-1,14,CASSQISGGHKAFF,TGTGCCAGCAGCCAAATTTCAGGGGGCCATAAAGCTTTCTTT
TRBV20-1,-,few,TRBJ1-1,15,CSAREWTAINTEAFF,TGCAGTGCTAGAGAATGGACAGCTATTAACACTGAAGCTTTCTTT
TRBV29-1,-,few,TRBJ2-1,11,CSVFETTKQFF,TGCAGCGTTTTCGAGACCACAAAGCAGTTCTTC
TRBV5-1,-,-,TRBJ1-1,13,CASSSDPNTEAFF,TGCGCCAGCAGCTCCGATCCGAACACTGAAGCTTTCTTT
TRBV14,-,few,TRBJ1-1,16,CASSQDLGQKNTEAFF,TGTGCCAGCAGCCAAGATCTGGGTCAGAAGAACACTGAAGCTTTCTTT
TRBV5-1,-,-,TRBJ2-5,18,CASSLDLLGGGPQETQYF,TGCGCCAGCAGCTTGGACCTATTGGGGGGGGGCCCTCAAGAGACCCAGTACTTC
TRBV2,TRBD1,-,TRBJ2-5,15,CASSEQQGFPETQYF,TGTGCCAGCAGTGAACAACAGGGGTTCCCAGAGACCCAGTACTTC
TRBV6-5,TRBD2,few,TRBJ2-5,16,CASSYGPSGGQETQYF,TGTGCCAGCAGTTACGGCCCTAGCGGGGGACAAGAGACCCAGTACTTC
TRBV5-1,-,many,TRBJ1-5,14,CASSLESGNQPQHF,TGCGCCAGCAGCTTGGAGTCAGGCAATCAGCCCCAGCATTTT
TRBV7-9,-,once,TRBJ2-7,15,CASSPFGAGSHEQYF,TGTGCCAGCAGCCCATTTGGGGCAGGGTCCCACGAGCAGTACTTC
TRBV5-6,TRBD1,few,TRBJ2-7,15,CASSLRTGASYEQYF,TGTGCCAGCAGCTTGCGGACAGGGGCCTCCTACGAGCAGTACTTC
TRBV29-1,TRBD2,-,TRBJ2-3,16,CSVDGSSGANTDTQYF,TGCAGCGTTGACGGGTCTAGCGGAGCAAACACAGATACGCAGTATTTT
TRBV6-5,TRBD1,-,TRBJ2-7,14,CASSYTGEYYEQYF,TGTGCCAGCAGTTACACAGGGGAATACTACGAGCAGTACTTC
TRBV20-1,TRBD1,-,TRBJ2-2,14,CSAGDRVTTGELFF,TGCAGTGCAGGGGACAGGGTGACCACCGGGGAGCTGTTTTTT
TRBV11-2,-,-,TRBJ2-5,13,CASSPLYQETQYF,TGTGCCAGCAGCCCACTGTACCAAGAGACCCAGTACTTC
TRBV4-3,-,few,TRBJ2-6,16,CASSQGVGSGANVLTF,TGCGCCAGCAGCCAAGGGGTGGGCTCTGGGGCCAACGTCCTGACTTTC
TRBV5-1,-,-,TRBJ1-6,14,CASSFGGDNSPLHF,TGCGCCAGCAGCTTCGGGGGTGACAATTCACCCCTCCACTTT
TRBV5-1,-,few,TRBJ2-5,14,CASSTSGQRETQYF,TGCGCCAGCAGCACTTCAGGCCAGCGGGAGACCCAGTACTTC
TRBV27,TRBD1,many,TRBJ1-1,12,CASRTGGFRAFF,TGTGCCAGCCGGACAGGGGGATTTCGAGCTTTCTTT
TRBV18,-,-,TRBJ2-1,20,CASSPAAGDTLRSSYNEQFF,TGTGCCAGCTCACCAGCGGCAGGGGATACCCTCCGAAGCTCCTACAATGAGCAGTTCTTC
TRBV24-1,-,-,TRBJ2-6,17,CATIWLPRRTGANVLTF,TGTGCCACCATATGGCTACCCCGTAGGACTGGGGCCAACGTCCTGACTTTC
TRBV20-1,-,-,TRBJ2-1,13,CSARRHTDNEQFF,TGCAGTGCTAGACGCCACACTGACAATGAGCAGTTCTTC
TRBV10-3,TRBD1,-,TRBJ1-2,13,CAISTGGDYGYTF,TGTGCCATCAGTACAGGGGGCGATTATGGCTACACCTTC
TRBV7-6,TRBD1,-,TRBJ2-2,17,CASSLRQGTANTGELFF,TGTGCCAGCAGCTTACGACAGGGTACCGCGAACACCGGGGAGCTGTTTTTT
TRBV28,TRBD1,few,TRBJ1-6,16,CASSLRATGGGSPLHF,TGTGCCAGCAGTTTGAGGGCCACAGGGGGCGGCTCACCCCTCCACTTT
TRBV10-3,TRBD1,few,TRBJ2-1,16,CAISQTGGQGNNEQFF,TGTGCCATCAGTCAAACCGGGGGACAGGGGAACAATGAGCAGTTCTTC
TRBV7-2,-,many,TRBJ2-7,15,CASSLVQSNIYEQYF,TGTGCCAGCAGCTTAGTTCAGTCTAATATCTACGAGCAGTACTTC
TRBV2,-,few,TRBJ2-5,12,CASSQRVETQYF,TGTGCCAGCAGCCAGCGAGTGGAGACCCAGTACTTC
TRBV12-5,-,-,TRBJ2-1,13,CASGPHKSGEQFF,TGTGCTAGTGGTCCTCACAAGAGCGGTGAGCAGTTCTTC
TRBV20-1,-,-,TRBJ1-2,13,CSARDMGKSGYTF,TGCAGTGCTAGAGATATGGGGAAATCTGGCTACACCTTC
TRBV10-3,TRBD1,few,TRBJ1-1,16,CAISESGGGMNTEAFF,TGTGCCATCAGTGAGTCAGGGGGCGGGATGAACACTGAAGCTTTCTTT
TRBV6-2/TRBV6-3,TRBD2,-,TRBJ2-1,18,CASSPGTSGTAGYNEQFF,TGTGCCAGCAGCCCTGGGACTAGCGGCACAGCGGGATACAATGAGCAGTTCTTC
TRBV20-1,TRBD2,-,TRBJ2-1,15,CSALKRETGYNEQFF,TGCAGTGCCCTCAAGCGGGAGACAGGTTACAATGAGCAGTTCTTC
TRBV9,-,-,TRBJ1-1,14,CASSVKQQNTEAFF,TGTGCCAGCAGCGTAAAACAGCAGAACACTGAAGCTTTCTTT
TRBV29-1,-,few,TRBJ2-5,10,CSVPEETQYF,TGCAGCGTTCCGGAGGAGACCCAGTACTTC
TRBV24-1,TRBD1,few,TRBJ2-7,14,CATSRGQGANEQYF,TGTGCCACCAGTCGGGGACAGGGGGCGAACGAGCAGTACTTC
TRBV20-1,TRBD2,-,TRBJ2-6,18,CSASKSGGALPGANVLTF,TGCAGTGCTAGTAAGAGCGGGGGGGCCCTCCCCGGGGCCAACGTCCTGACTTTC
TRBV29-1,TRBD2,many,TRBJ2-2,14,CSVDVAGEAGELFF,TGCAGCGTCGACGTAGCGGGAGAAGCCGGGGAGCTGTTTTTT
TRBV29-1,-,-,TRBJ2-5,12,CSVESSQETQYF,TGCAGCGTTGAGTCCTCCCAAGAGACCCAGTACTTC
TRBV12-3/TRBV12-4,-,many,TRBJ2-1,11,CASSLGGIRFF,TGTGCCAGCAGTCTAGGGGGTATCAGGTTCTTC
TRBV4-2,TRBD1,few,TRBJ1-2,16,CASSQGLGQGNYGYTF,TGTGCCAGCAGCCAAGGGCTAGGACAGGGGAACTATGGCTACACCTTC
TRBV3-1,-,many,TRBJ1-2,13,CASRERSNYGYTF,TGTGCCAGCAGGGAAAGGTCAAACTATGGCTACACCTTC
TRBV7-9,-,many,TRBJ2-1,14,CASTEGPSYNEQFF,TGTGCCAGCACCGAGGGACCATCCTACAATGAGCAGTTCTTC
TRBV11-2,-,few,TRBJ2-3,12,CASSLGQYTQYF,TGTGCCAGCAGCTTAGGACAGTATACGCAGTATTTT
TRBV29-1,-,many,TRBJ2-3,11,CSVGGADTQYF,TGCAGCGTGGGGGGCGCAGATACGCAGTATTTT
TRBV25-1,-,-,TRBJ2-5,16,CASSLSVREYQETQYF,TGTGCCAGCAGTTTGTCGGTCAGGGAATACCAAGAGACCCAGTACTTC
TRBV5-6,-,few,TRBJ1-5,17,CASSRRPEGWSNQPQHF,TGTGCCAGCAGCCGTCGTCCTGAGGGCTGGAGCAATCAGCCCCAGCATTTT